This entry concerns a single T cell receptor beta chain. This record belongs to a study of neoadjuvant anti-PD-1 for oral cavity cancer. On the study more broadly: Patients mostly received three to four biweekly nivolumab doses at 3 mg/kg before surgery. Patients without progression received a fourth nivolumab dose around day 43, then surgical resection on days 50-56.

The germline V gene encodes CDR1 SGHTA and CDR2 FQGNSA. Trimming removed 10 bases at V and 4 bases at J, with 20 bases between. The length of the CDR3 is 14 residues. Patients had HPV-negative, locally advanced oral cavity squamous cell carcinoma. Blood libraries mostly used roughly 0.5 ug genomic DNA, six replicates each. TCRdb's copy holds only in-frame clones and misses some; the assay was immunoSEQ multiplex PCR. The profile shows 60,000 to 80,000 clones, around 85% of them singletons. The sequence was collected from a person between 40 and 85 years old with oral cavity squamous cell carcinoma. The genes are TRBV7-2 and TRBJ2-7; possibly TRBD2 for D (5 bases). The source material was PBMCs, sampled before nivolumab (anti-PD-1) treatment. The CDR3 loop reads CATSLDSSVYEQYF. DNA of the CDR3: TGTGCCACCTCCCTGGACTCTTCAGTTTACGAGCAGTACTTC.